Presented here are 31 T cell receptor beta chains from one specimen sequenced in a study of T cells in Graves' hyperthyroidism and ophthalmopathy. Amplification of TCR beta CDR3 regions was performed using RNA transcripts as template. During a first-round RT-PCR of the TCR CDR3, the HTBI primer set was used. A single record per CDR3 protein comes from TCRdb applying MiXCR to the multiplex PCR reads. Here the sample spans 250,000 to 350,000 distinct CDR3 sequences, about 18% being singletons. The specimen was blood. These receptors were obtained from a woman aged 55-69 years with Graves' ophthalmopathy.

The chain carries TRBV5-4 and TRBJ2-3, with unresolved D. V lost 3 bases and J 4 bases, leaving 6 bases between the germline ends. The CDR3 spans 12 residues. Germline-derived CDR1 and CDR2 are SGHNT and YYREEE (reference sequence). The chain's CDR3 is CASSSPADTQYF. For the CDR3, the DNA is TGTGCCAGCAGCTCGCCGGCAGATACGCAGTATTTT.

This clonotype was counted between two and nine times. The chain is built from TRBV3-1 and TRBJ1-1; the match to TRBD1 covers 7 bases. This CDR3 has 14 residues. The V and J ends lost 4 bases and 7 bases, in that order; junction bases with no gene match: 9. The germline CDR1 and CDR2 sequences are LGHDT and YNNKEL (reference sequence). The CDR3 nucleotides read TGTGCCAGCAGCCGAAACAGGGGTCAGGGTGAAGCTTTCTTT. Translation: CASSRNRGQGEAFF.

This clonotype was seen repeatedly, ten times or more. The chain carries TRBV28 and TRBJ1-2; no reliable D call. Germline values: CDR1 MDHEN, CDR2 SYDVKM. Deletions cut 5 bases from V and 8 bases from J, with 12 bases between. This CDR3 region has 12 residues. This CDR3 is CASSVPMAGYTF. The CDR3 bases are TGTGCCAGCAGTGTTCCGATGGCGGGCTACACCTTC.

At least ten counts were recorded for this clonotype. V and J are TRBV7-9 and TRBJ1-1, with D tentatively TRBD1 (6 bases). Trimming cost V 5 bases and J 1 base, with 8 bases left between them. The CDR3 runs to 13 residues. CDR1 SEHNR and CDR2 FQNEAQ come from the germline V gene (reference sequence). CDR3 in amino acids: CASSTGQNTEAFF. The CDR3 DNA reads as TGTGCCAGCAGCACGGGACAGAACACTGAAGCTTTCTTT.

This clonotype was counted ten times or more. V is TRBV10-3 and J is TRBJ2-7; 8 positions match TRBD1. The CDR3 is 13 residues long. Germline trimming cut 11 bases from V and 1 base from J; bases unmatched to any gene: 7. CDR1 ENHRY and CDR2 SYGVKD come from the germline V gene. CDR3 nucleotides: TGTGCCGCCGCGCAGGGGGCTTCCTACGAGCAGTACTTC. This sequence encodes CAAAQGASYEQYF.

This clonotype was found a few times. The chain combines TRBV5-5 with TRBJ2-7, with D perhaps matching TRBD1 or TRBD2 (5 bases each). The CDR3 runs to 16 residues. V dropped 0 bases and J dropped 5 bases, with 18 bases sitting between them. CDR1 SGHKS and CDR2 YYEKEE come from the germline V gene (reference sequence). CDR3 loop: CASSLVGRPGPNEQYF. The CDR3, as DNA: TGTGCCAGCAGCTTGGTAGGCCGGCCGGGACCCAACGAGCAGTACTTC.

The CDR3 nucleotides read TGTGCCAGCTCAGGGATAGGCCCCGGGGAGCTGTTTTTT. The encoded protein is CASSGIGPGELFF. The chain uses TRBV27 and TRBJ2-2; possible D gene TRBD1, 5 bases. In germline, CDR1 is MNHEY, CDR2 SMNVEV (reference sequence). V gave up 8 bases and J gave up 6 bases, with 13 bases separating them. This CDR3 is 13 amino acids long.

This clonotype was seen once. A much larger clonotype is one base distant, so this may be a read error. The chain recombines TRBV20-1 with TRBJ1-1, with D perhaps matching TRBD1 (5 bases). The CDR3 sequence is 13 residues long. Per the germline V gene, CDR1 is DFQATT and CDR2 is SNEGSKA (reference sequence). CDR3: CTAGTSGSTEAFF. The CDR3 DNA follows: TGCACTGCTGGGACCTCAGGGAGCACTGAAGCTTTCTTT.

This clonotype has ten or more counts. This chain links TRBV2 with TRBJ1-1; D is undetermined. The germline V gene has CDR1 SNHLY and CDR2 FYNNEI. The germline V and J ends were trimmed by 1 base and 1 base, with 4 bases remaining between them. CDR3 length: 13 residues. The CDR3 DNA is TGTGCCAGCAGTGAAGATGGGAACACTGAAGCTTTCTTT. Protein product: CASSEDGNTEAFF.

Many counts were recorded for this clonotype. The CDR3 sequence: CSARGSGDQPQHF. The CDR3 DNA reads as TGCAGTGCTAGGGGGTCAGGGGATCAGCCCCAGCATTTT. This chain joins TRBV20-1 and TRBJ1-5; perhaps TRBD1 as D (6 bases). V was cut by 3 bases and J by 5 bases, with 11 bases left in between. The germline V gene has CDR1 DFQATT and CDR2 SNEGSKA (reference sequence). This CDR3 contains 13 residues.

This clonotype was detected ten times or more. The gene calls are TRBV20-1 and TRBJ1-2; D unclear. Germline V gene lookup returns CDR1 DFQATT and CDR2 SNEGSKA (reference sequence). The CDR3 loop spans 14 amino acids. Between the trimmed V and J ends, which lost 0 bases and 5 bases, there was a span of 13 bases. CDR3 loop: CSARDGSGLYGYTF. In nucleotides, the CDR3 is TGCAGTGCTAGAGATGGCTCAGGCCTTTATGGCTACACCTTC.

This clonotype was observed many times. The rearrangement links TRBV12-3 or TRBV12-4 to TRBJ2-7, with D maybe TRBD1 (5 bases). CDR3 length equals 14 residues. V dropped 5 bases and J dropped 0 bases, with 11 bases sitting between them. CDR3 DNA sequence: TGTGCCAGCAGTGCGACAGCAAGCTCCTACGAGCAGTACTTC. This gives the protein CASSATASSYEQYF.

In this sample, this clonotype turned up once. The rearrangement links TRBV24-1 to TRBJ2-7; 8 nucleotides agree with TRBD1. The J segment lost 0 bases and the V segment lost 2 bases, leaving 2 bases of the junction unmatched. In germline, CDR1 is KGHDR, CDR2 SFDVKD. The CDR3 spans 15 residues. CDR3 DNA sequence: TGTGCCACCAGTGATTGGGACAGGATCTCCTACGAGCAGTACTTC. It encodes CATSDWDRISYEQYF.

The chain has TRBV6-1 and TRBJ2-7; no clear D. The V and J ends lost 2 bases and 4 bases respectively, with 12 bases between them. The CDR3 sequence is 14 residues long. Germline V gives CDR1 MNHNS, CDR2 SASEGT. The CDR3 protein is CASSERSIWYEQYF. The CDR3 DNA is TGTGCCAGCAGTGAACGGAGTATTTGGTACGAGCAGTACTTC.

This clonotype was counted a few times. The V call is TRBV4-2, the J call TRBJ2-5, with D tentatively TRBD1 (6 bases). V lost 0 bases to trimming and J lost 3 bases, with 11 bases between them. Germline V gene lookup returns CDR1 LGHNA and CDR2 YNFKEQ. The CDR3 is 15 amino acids. This CDR3 is CASSQDHRVEETQYF. DNA for the CDR3: TGTGCCAGCAGCCAAGATCACAGGGTAGAAGAGACCCAGTACTTC.

This clonotype has ten or more counts. The V call is TRBV5-1, the J call TRBJ2-3; TRBD1 agrees at 8 bases. The V gene's germline CDR1 is SGHRS and CDR2 YFSETQ. CDR3 length: 14 residues. V lost 5 bases and J lost 4; bases outside the gene matches: 6. CDR3 DNA: TGCGCCAGCAGAGGGCAGGGGGCGGCAGATACGCAGTATTTT. Protein sequence: CASRGQGAADTQYF.

The V and J genes are TRBV5-6 and TRBJ1-6; 7 bases agree with TRBD1. J gave up 9 bases and V 4 bases, and 7 bases lay outside the gene matches. The CDR3 extends over 14 amino acids. Germline V gene data show CDR1 as SGHDT and CDR2 as YYEEEE. CDR3 loop: CASSPDRITSPLHF. In DNA form, the CDR3 reads TGTGCCAGCAGCCCGGACAGGATCACTTCACCCCTCCACTTT.

Regarding this clonotype: This clone may be a read error of a much larger clone one base away. The J gene is TRBJ1-2, the V gene TRBV6-1, with TRBD1 identical over 10 bases. V lost 3 bases to trimming and J lost 7 bases; unmatched junction nucleotides: 5. The CDR3 contains 14 residues. Per germline, CDR1 MNHNS and CDR2 SASEGT. The CDR3 protein is CASSESGTGVGYTF. The CDR3 DNA reads TGTGCCAGCAGTGAGTCCGGGACAGGGGTTGGCTACACCTTC.

This clonotype was detected a few times. The rearrangement links TRBV9 to TRBJ2-5, with 8 bases that match TRBD2. The CDR3 runs 15 residues. The ends lost 4 bases at V and 5 bases at J; junction bases unmatched: 10. Germline V gives CDR1 SGDLS, CDR2 YYNGEE. CDR3 coding DNA: TGTGCCAGCAGCCGGGGGGGGGCCCCCGGGGAGACCCAGTACTTC. This translates into CASSRGGAPGETQYF.

The rearrangement uses TRBV18 and TRBJ1-1; D remains ambiguous. CDR1 is KGHSH, CDR2 LQKENI, per germline. CDR3 length equals 15 residues. V was trimmed by 6 bases and J by 2 bases, leaving 16 bases between them. The CDR3 loop is CASSPPWGPNTEAFF. CDR3 nucleotides: TGTGCCAGCTCCCCCCCCTGGGGTCCTAACACTGAAGCTTTCTTT. The entire variable domain, with the rest obtained from reference TRBV18 and TRBJ1-1, is as follows: NAGVMQNPRHLVRRRGQEARLRCSPMKGHSHVYWYRQLPEEGLKFMVYLQKENIIDESGMPKERFSAEFPKEGPSILRIQQVVRGDSAAYFCASSPPWGPNTEAFFGQGTRLTVV.

This clonotype has only a few counts. The chain has TRBV6-2 or TRBV6-3 and TRBJ2-7, with 7 bases aligning to TRBD1. Losses at the gene ends were 2 bases for V and 3 bases for J; bases not matched to a gene: 10. CDR1 and CDR2 (germline): MNHEY, SVGEGT. The CDR3 runs to 16 residues. CDR3 nucleotides: TGTGCCAGCAGTTACCGGGGACAGAAGACGATCTACGAGCAGTACTTC. Protein product: CASSYRGQKTIYEQYF.

Here the CDR3 reads CATSDTRANQETQYF. CDR3 bases: TGTGCCACCAGTGATACCCGGGCGAACCAAGAGACCCAGTACTTC. V and J are TRBV24-1 and TRBJ2-5; D is undetermined. Trimming stripped 3 bases from V and 0 bases from J, with 10 bases between. Germline V lookup: CDR1 KGHDR, CDR2 SFDVKD. The CDR3 covers 15 residues.

This chain uses TRBV6-1 with TRBJ1-5; D ambiguous. CDR1 MNHNS and CDR2 SASEGT come from the germline V gene. Trimming removed 7 bases at V and 0 bases at J, with 13 bases between. This CDR3 contains 15 residues. This CDR3 reads CASKSWHDSNQPQHF. Written as DNA, the CDR3 is TGTGCCAGCAAATCGTGGCACGATAGCAATCAGCCCCAGCATTTT.

Ten or more counts support this clonotype. The chain has TRBV18 and TRBJ2-7; no definite D call. From germline, CDR1 is KGHSH and CDR2 LQKENI. The CDR3 consists of 12 residues. Deletions cut 8 bases from V and 4 bases from J, with 12 bases between. In nucleotides, the CDR3 is TGTGCCAGCAGTCCCGGACGGTACGAGCAGTACTTC. It is translated as CASSPGRYEQYF.

This clonotype has ten or more counts. The rearrangement uses TRBV20-1 and TRBJ2-1, with TRBD2 identical over 9 bases. Losses at the gene ends were 0 bases for V and 10 bases for J; bases not matched to a gene: 10. CDR3 size: 15 residues. Germline V gene data show CDR1 as DFQATT and CDR2 as SNEGSKA (reference sequence). The DNA of the CDR3 is TGCAGTGCTAGAGATATGGCGGGGGGGCCATGGGAGCAGTTCTTC. Translated: CSARDMAGGPWEQFF.

This clonotype was seen many times. The chain has TRBV3-1 and TRBJ1-2, with D maybe TRBD1 (5 bases). The CDR3 sequence is 15 residues long. Germline V gene data show CDR1 as LGHDT and CDR2 as YNNKEL (reference sequence). The germline V and J ends were trimmed by 0 bases and 3 bases, with 11 bases remaining between them. The CDR3 loop is CASSQERGGDYGYTF. The CDR3 nucleotides are TGTGCCAGCAGCCAAGAACGGGGCGGTGACTATGGCTACACCTTC.

This clonotype occurred many times. The chain joins TRBV27 to TRBJ2-5; 7 nucleotides match TRBD1. Germline CDR1 is MNHEY and CDR2 is SMNVEV (reference sequence). CDR3 size: 13 residues. V was clipped by 6 bases and J by 4 bases; unmatched bases: 5. CDR3 sequence: CASRTTGRETQYF. CDR3 nucleotide sequence: TGTGCCAGCAGAACGACAGGGAGAGAGACCCAGTACTTC.

This clonotype was seen repeatedly, ten times or more. The chain couples TRBV6-6 to TRBJ1-2, with 9 nucleotides matching TRBD1. CDR1 MNHNY and CDR2 SVGAGI come from the germline V gene (reference sequence). The length of the CDR3 is 14 residues. Unmatched junction bases numbered 5, after V lost 2 bases and J lost 7 bases. The CDR3 reads CASSYEGQGPGYTF. The CDR3 nucleotides read TGTGCCAGCAGTTACGAGGGACAGGGTCCTGGCTACACCTTC.

This clonotype was seen a few times. The chain links TRBV6-1 to TRBJ2-7, with 7 bases lining up with TRBD1. CDR1 and CDR2 from the germline V gene are MNHNS and SASEGT. This CDR3 spans 14 amino acids. V dropped 6 bases and J dropped 2; count of bases not matched to a gene: 7. The CDR3 nucleotides are TGTGCCAGCAGCCGTCCGGGACAGACCTACGAGCAGTACTTC. Translated, it gives CASSRPGQTYEQYF.

In its sample, this clonotype was seen many times. CDR3 sequence (DNA): TGTGCCAGCAGCCCCGGACTAGCGGGTTACAATGAGCAGTTCTTC. Encoded protein: CASSPGLAGYNEQFF. The V gene is TRBV13, the J gene TRBJ2-1; 11 bases match TRBD2. V trimming: 5 bases; J trimming: 4 bases; junction bases outside the gene matches: 4. This CDR3 is built from 15 residues. The germline gives CDR1 PRHDT, CDR2 FYEKMQ (reference sequence).

This clonotype has a count of ten or more. This chain joins TRBV7-2 and TRBJ2-4; 7 bases fit TRBD1. This CDR3 region has 14 residues. CDR1 SGHTA and CDR2 FQGNSA come from the germline V gene. Trimming took 4 bases from V and 5 from J; bases not matched to a gene: 5. In DNA form, the CDR3 reads TGTGCCAGCAGCTCCGGGACAGCTGAAAACATTCAGTACTTC. Amino acid sequence: CASSSGTAENIQYF.